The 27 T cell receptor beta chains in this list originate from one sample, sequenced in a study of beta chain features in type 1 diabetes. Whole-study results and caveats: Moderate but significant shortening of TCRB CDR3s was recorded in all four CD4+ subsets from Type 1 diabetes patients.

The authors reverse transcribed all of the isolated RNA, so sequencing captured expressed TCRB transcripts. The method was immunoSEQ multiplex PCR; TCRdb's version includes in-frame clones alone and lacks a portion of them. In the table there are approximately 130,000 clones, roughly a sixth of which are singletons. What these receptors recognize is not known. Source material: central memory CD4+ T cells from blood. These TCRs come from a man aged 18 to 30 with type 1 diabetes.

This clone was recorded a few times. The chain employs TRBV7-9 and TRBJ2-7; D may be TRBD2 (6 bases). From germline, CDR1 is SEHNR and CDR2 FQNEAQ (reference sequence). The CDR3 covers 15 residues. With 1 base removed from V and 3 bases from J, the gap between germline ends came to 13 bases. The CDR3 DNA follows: TGTGCCAGCAGCTTAGGGAGCGGGCCCGTCTACGAGCAGTACTTC. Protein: CASSLGSGPVYEQYF.

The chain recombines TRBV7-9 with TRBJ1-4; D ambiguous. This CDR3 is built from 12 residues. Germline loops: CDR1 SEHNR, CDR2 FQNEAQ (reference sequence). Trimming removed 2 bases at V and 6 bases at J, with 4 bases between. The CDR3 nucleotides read TGTGCCAGCAGCTTATCGGATGAAAAACTGTTTTTT. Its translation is CASSLSDEKLFF.

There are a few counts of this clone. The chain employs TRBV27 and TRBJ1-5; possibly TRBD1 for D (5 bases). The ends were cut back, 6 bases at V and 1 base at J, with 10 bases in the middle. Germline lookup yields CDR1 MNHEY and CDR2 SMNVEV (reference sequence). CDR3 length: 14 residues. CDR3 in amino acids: CASRPPGSNQPQHF. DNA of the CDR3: TGTGCCAGCAGACCTCCAGGGAGCAATCAGCCCCAGCATTTT.

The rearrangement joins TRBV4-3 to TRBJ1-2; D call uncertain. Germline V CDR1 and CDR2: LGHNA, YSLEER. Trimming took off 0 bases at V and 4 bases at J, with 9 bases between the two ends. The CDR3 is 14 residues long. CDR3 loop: CASSQDERSYGYTF. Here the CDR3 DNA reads TGCGCCAGCAGCCAAGATGAGAGAAGCTATGGCTACACCTTC.

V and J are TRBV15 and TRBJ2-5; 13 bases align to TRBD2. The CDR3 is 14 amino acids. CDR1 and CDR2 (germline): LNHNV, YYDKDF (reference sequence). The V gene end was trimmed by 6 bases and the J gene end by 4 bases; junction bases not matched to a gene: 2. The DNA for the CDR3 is TGTGCCACCAGACTAGCGGGAGGGCCAGAGACCCAGTACTTC. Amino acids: CATRLAGGPETQYF.

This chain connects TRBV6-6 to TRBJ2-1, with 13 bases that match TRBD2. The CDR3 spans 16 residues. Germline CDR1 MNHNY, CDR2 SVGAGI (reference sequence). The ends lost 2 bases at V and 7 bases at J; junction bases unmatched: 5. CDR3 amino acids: CASSYTGLAGRNEQFF. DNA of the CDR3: TGTGCCAGCAGTTACACGGGACTAGCGGGGAGGAATGAGCAGTTCTTC.

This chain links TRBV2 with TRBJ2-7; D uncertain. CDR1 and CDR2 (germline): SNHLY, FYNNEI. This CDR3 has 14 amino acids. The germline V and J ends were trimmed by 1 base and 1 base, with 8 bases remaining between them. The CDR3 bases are TGTGCCAGCAGTGAAGGGATTCCGTCCTACGAGCAGTACTTC. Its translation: CASSEGIPSYEQYF.

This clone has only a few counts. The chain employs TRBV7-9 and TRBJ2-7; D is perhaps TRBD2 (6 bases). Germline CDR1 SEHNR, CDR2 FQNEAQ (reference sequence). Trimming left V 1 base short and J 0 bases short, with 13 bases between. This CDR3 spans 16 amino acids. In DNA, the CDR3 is TGTGCCAGCAGCTTAGTAGGCGGGATAAGCTCCTACGAGCAGTACTTC. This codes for CASSLVGGISSYEQYF.

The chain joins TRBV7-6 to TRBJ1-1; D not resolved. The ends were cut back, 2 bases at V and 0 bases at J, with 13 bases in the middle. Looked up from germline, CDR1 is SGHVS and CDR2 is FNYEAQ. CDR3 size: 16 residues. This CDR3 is CASSLFQRNMNTEAFF. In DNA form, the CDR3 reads TGTGCCAGCAGCTTATTCCAGCGTAACATGAACACTGAAGCTTTCTTT. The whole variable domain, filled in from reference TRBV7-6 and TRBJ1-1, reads GAGVSQSPRYKVTKRGQDVALRCDPISGHVSLYWYRQALGQGPEFLTYFNYEAQQDKSGLPNDRFSAERPEGSISTLTIQRTEQRDSAMYRCASSLFQRNMNTEAFFGQGTRLTVV.

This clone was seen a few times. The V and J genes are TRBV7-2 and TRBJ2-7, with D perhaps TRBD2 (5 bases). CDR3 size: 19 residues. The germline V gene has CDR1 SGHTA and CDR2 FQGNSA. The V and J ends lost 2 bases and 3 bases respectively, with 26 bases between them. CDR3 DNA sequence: TGTGCCAGCAGCTTACCCCCCTATCAAACTAGAAGAGGGAACTACGAGCAGTACTTC. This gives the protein CASSLPPYQTRRGNYEQYF. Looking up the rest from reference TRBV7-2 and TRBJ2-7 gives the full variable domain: GAGVSQSPSNKVTEKGKDVELRCDPISGHTALYWYRQSLGQGLEFLIYFQGNSAPDKSGLPSDRFSAERTGGSVSTLTIQRTQQEDSAVYLCASSLPPYQTRRGNYEQYFGPGTRLTVT.

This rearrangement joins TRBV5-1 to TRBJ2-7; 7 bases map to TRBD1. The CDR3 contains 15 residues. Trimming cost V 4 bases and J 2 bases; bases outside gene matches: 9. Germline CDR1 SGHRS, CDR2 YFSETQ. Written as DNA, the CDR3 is TGCGCCAGCAGCAGCCGGGACAGCGAAACCTACGAGCAGTACTTC. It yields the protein CASSSRDSETYEQYF.

In DNA, the CDR3 is TGTGCCAGCAGCTTAGTCAACCGACAGGGTAAATACGAGCAGTACTTC. This gives the protein CASSLVNRQGKYEQYF. The chain is built from TRBV7-2 and TRBJ2-7; 7 positions agree with TRBD1. CDR1 is SGHTA and CDR2 is FQGNSA in the germline V gene. The CDR3 consists of 16 residues. Trimming took 1 base from V and 4 from J; bases not matched to a gene: 10.

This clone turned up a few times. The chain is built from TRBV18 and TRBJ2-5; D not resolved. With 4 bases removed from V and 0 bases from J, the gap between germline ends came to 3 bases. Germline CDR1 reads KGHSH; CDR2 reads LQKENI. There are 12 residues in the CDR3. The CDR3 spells CASSQDQETQYF. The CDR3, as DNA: TGTGCCAGCTCACAAGACCAAGAGACCCAGTACTTC.

The chain's CDR3 is CASSVVTDTQYF. CDR3 nucleotides: TGTGCCAGCAGCGTAGTGACAGATACGCAGTATTTT. The gene calls are TRBV9 and TRBJ2-3; unclear D gene. Per the germline V gene, CDR1 is SGDLS and CDR2 is YYNGEE. The CDR3 is made up of 12 amino acids. V gave up 0 bases and J gave up 3 bases, with 2 bases separating them.

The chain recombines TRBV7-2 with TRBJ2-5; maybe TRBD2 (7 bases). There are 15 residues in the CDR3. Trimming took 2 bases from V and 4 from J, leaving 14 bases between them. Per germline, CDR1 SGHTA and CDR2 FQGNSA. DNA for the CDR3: TGTGCCAGCAGCTTAAACGGGGGGCATGGAGAGACCCAGTACTTC. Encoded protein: CASSLNGGHGETQYF. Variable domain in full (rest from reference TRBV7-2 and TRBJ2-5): GAGVSQSPSNKVTEKGKDVELRCDPISGHTALYWYRQSLGQGLEFLIYFQGNSAPDKSGLPSDRFSAERTGGSVSTLTIQRTQQEDSAVYLCASSLNGGHGETQYFGPGTRLLVL.

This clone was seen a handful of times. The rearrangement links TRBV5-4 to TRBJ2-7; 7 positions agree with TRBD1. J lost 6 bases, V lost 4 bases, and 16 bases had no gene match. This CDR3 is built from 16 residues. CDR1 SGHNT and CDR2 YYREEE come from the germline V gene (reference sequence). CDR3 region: CASSQATGTEGSEQYF. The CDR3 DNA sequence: TGTGCCAGCAGCCAGGCAACCGGGACAGAAGGCTCCGAGCAGTACTTC.

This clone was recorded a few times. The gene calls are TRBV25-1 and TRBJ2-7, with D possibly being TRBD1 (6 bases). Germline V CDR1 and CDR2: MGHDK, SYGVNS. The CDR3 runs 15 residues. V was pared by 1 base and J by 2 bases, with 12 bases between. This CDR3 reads CASSESAGDPYEQYF. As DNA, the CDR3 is TGTGCCAGCAGTGAATCCGCAGGGGACCCCTACGAGCAGTACTTC.

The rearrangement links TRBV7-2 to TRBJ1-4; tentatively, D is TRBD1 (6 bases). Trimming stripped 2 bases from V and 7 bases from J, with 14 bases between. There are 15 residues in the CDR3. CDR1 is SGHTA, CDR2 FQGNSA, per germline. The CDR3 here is CASSLSGELGEKLFF. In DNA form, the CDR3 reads TGTGCCAGCAGCTTATCAGGGGAATTGGGTGAAAAACTGTTTTTT.

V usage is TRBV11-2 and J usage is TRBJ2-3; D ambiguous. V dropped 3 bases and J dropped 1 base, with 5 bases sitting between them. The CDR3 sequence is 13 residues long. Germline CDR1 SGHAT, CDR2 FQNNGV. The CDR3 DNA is TGTGCCAGCAGCTTTCTCGGCACAGATACGCAGTATTTT. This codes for CASSFLGTDTQYF.

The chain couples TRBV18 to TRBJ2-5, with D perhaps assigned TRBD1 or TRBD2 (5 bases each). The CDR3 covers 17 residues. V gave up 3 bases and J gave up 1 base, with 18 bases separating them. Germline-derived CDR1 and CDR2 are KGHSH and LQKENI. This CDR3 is CASSPPRSGTFQETQYF. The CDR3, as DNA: TGTGCCAGCTCACCGCCCAGGTCAGGGACCTTCCAAGAGACCCAGTACTTC.

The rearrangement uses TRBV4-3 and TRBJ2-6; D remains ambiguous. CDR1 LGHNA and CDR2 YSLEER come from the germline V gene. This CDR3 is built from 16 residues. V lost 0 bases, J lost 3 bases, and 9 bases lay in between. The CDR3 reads CASSQERHSGANVLTF. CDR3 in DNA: TGCGCCAGCAGCCAAGAACGACATAGTGGGGCCAACGTCCTGACTTTC.

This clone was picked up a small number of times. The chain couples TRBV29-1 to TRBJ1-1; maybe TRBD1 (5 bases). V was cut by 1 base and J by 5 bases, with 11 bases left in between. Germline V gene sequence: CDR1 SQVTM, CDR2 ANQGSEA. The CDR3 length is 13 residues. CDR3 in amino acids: CSVEGTGGTEAFF. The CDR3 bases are TGCAGCGTTGAAGGTACAGGAGGGACTGAAGCTTTCTTT.

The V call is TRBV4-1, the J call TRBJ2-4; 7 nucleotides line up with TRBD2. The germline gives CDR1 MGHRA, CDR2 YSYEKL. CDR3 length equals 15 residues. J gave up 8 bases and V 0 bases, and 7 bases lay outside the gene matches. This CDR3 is CASSQDGGGSDIQYF. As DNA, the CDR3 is TGCGCCAGCAGCCAAGATGGGGGAGGGTCTGACATTCAGTACTTC.

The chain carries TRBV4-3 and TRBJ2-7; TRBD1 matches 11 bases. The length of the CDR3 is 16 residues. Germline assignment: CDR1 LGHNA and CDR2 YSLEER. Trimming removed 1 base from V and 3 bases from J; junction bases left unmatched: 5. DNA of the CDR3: TGCGCCAGCAGCCAAGGGTCCGGGACAGGGGGCTACGAGCAGTACTTC. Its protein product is CASSQGSGTGGYEQYF.

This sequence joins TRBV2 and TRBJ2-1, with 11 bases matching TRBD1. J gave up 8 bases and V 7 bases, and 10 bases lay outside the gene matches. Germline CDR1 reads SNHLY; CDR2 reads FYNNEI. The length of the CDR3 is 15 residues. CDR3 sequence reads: CASNRNGQGAYEQFF. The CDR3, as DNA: TGTGCCAGCAACCGAAACGGACAGGGGGCCTATGAGCAGTTCTTC.

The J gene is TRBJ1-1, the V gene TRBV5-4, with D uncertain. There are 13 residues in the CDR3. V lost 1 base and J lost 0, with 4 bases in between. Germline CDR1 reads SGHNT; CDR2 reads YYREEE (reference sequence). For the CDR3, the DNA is TGTGCCAGCAGCTTGAGTCTGAACACTGAAGCTTTCTTT. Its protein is CASSLSLNTEAFF.

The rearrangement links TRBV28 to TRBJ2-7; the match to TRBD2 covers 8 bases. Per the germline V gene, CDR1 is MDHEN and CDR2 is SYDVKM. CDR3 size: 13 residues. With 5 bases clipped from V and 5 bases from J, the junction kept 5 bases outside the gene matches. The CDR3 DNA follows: TGTGCCAGCAGTGGGACTAGTACCGACGAGCAGTACTTC. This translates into CASSGTSTDEQYF.